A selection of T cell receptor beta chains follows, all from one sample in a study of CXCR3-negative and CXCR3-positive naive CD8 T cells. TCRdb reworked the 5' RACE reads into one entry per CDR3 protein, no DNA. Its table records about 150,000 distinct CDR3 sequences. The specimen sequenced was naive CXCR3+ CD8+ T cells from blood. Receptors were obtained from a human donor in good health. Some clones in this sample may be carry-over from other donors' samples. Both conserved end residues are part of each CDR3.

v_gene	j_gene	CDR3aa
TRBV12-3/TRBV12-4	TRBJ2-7	CASSLVDYEQYF
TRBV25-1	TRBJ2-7	CATVGQGPFGEQYF
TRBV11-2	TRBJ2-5	CASGRALETQYF
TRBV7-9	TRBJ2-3	CASSSSLGSSTDTQYF
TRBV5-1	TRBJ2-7	CASSGLHSYEQYF
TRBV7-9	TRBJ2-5	CASSSDTDPETQYF
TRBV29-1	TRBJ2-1	CSVEDPLVPHREQFF
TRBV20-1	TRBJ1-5	CSAHQGYQPQHF
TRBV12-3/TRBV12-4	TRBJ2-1	CASRNYQGASYNEQFF
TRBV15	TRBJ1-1	CATSSEPEGMNTEAFF
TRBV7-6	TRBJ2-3	CASSLVGTGVGDTQYF
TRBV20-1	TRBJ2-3	CSARPPWQGLWGTDTQYF
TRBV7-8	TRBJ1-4	CASSLLGTGWANEKLFF
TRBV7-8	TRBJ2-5	CASSLGGLLGYQETQYF
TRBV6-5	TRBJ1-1	CASSSQARQGGTEAFF
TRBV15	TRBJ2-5	CATSRSLTSGHQETQYF
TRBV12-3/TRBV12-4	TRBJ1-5	CASSLDGGPFKPQHF
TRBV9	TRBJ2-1	CASSDSTAYGEQFF
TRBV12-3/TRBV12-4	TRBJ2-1	CASVWTSGRTYEQFF
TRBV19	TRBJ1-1	CASSIGQTVTEAFF
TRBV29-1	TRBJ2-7	CSSTDSYEQYF
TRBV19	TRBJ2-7	CASSPRTQRESSSYEQYF
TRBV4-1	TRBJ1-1	CASSQEQGNEAFF
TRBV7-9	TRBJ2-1	CASSYLQGGGYHEQFF
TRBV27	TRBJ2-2	CASSLTSGRLYTGELFF
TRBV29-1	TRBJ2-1	CSVVRESEQFF
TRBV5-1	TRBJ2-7	CASSLAGGNEQYF
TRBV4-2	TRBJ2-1	CASSQGPPGDEQFF
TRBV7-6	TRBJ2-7	CASTNSVEQYF
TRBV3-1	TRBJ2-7	CASSQAQGWTYEQYF
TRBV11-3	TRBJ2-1	CASSLGTLSSYNEQFF
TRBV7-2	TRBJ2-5	CASTEQERVQETQYF
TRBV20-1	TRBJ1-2	CSAREHFNYGYTF
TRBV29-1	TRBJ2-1	CSVVPGQGRDEQFF
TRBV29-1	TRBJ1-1	CSVDPANGGNTEAFF
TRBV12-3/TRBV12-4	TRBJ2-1	CASSLFAGEFDNEQFF
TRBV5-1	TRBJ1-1	CASQDGNTEAFF
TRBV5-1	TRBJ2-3	CASSLGLVRSASTDTQYF
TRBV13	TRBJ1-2	CASSPGQGALGGYTF
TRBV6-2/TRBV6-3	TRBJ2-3	CASSLTPTGYTQYF
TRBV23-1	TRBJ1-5	CASSRGARKDGNQPQHF
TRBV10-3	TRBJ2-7	CATEAQIRSYEQYF
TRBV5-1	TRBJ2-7	CASSLPGDEQYF
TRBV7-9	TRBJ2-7	CASSGTSGGTYEQYF
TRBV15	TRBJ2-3	CATSRGSGRTDTQYF
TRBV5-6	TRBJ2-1	CASSLGDPSYNEQFF
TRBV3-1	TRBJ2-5	CASSQTLVSGPYQETQYF
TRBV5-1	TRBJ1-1	CASSLTGAAEAFF
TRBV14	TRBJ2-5	CASSRQGLAESSQETQYF
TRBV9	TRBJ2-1	CASSVGQALRVQFF
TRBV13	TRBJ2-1	CASSLRSGPSSYNEQFF
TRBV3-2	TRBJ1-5	CASSQIGGIQPQHF
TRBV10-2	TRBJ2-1	CASSVPGQGPYNEQFF
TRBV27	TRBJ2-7	CASKDREEAYEQYF
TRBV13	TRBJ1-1	CASSLVSYEAFF
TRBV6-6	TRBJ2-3	CASSDPWVAGDSAPTDTQYF